These T cell receptor beta chains were read from a single sample in a study of blood T cell repertoires in COVID-19. The protocol was immunoSEQ multiplex PCR, while the TCRdb copy is restricted to in-frame clones and leaves out a portion. The sample contains around 60,000 clones, about 91% of which appear only once. The sequenced material came from peripheral blood. These receptors were collected from a man between 60 and 75 years old with acute or convalescent COVID-19. Both conserved end residues are part of each CDR3. Fields, in order: J gene, V gene, D gene, clone size, CDR3 DNA, CDR3 protein. The D gene is left open where the match is weak. A row's size may be missing; if present it is once, few, many or a size class.

J gene: TRBJ2-3; V gene: TRBV4-3; D gene: TRBD2; clone size: once; CDR3 DNA: TGCGCCAGCAGCCAATTCGGGACTAGCGGGAGTGATACGCAGTATTTT; CDR3 protein: CASSQFGTSGSDTQYF
J gene: TRBJ1-2; V gene: TRBV30; D gene: .; clone size: .; CDR3 DNA: TGTGCCTGGAGTTGGCAGGCTAATAACTATGGCTACACCTTC; CDR3 protein: CAWSWQANNYGYTF
J gene: TRBJ2-7; V gene: TRBV3-1/TRBV3-2; D gene: TRBD2; clone size: .; CDR3 DNA: TGTGCCAGCAGCCAAACGACTAGCGGGAGGGGGAATGAGCAGTACTTC; CDR3 protein: CASSQTTSGRGNEQYF
J gene: TRBJ2-5; V gene: TRBV27; D gene: TRBD1; clone size: .; CDR3 DNA: TGTGCCAGCAGTGGATACAGGGGGCGCGAAGAGACCCAGTACTTC; CDR3 protein: CASSGYRGREETQYF
J gene: TRBJ1-2; V gene: TRBV7-2; D gene: .; clone size: .; CDR3 DNA: TGTGCCAGCAGCCCTATACAAACAGGTTATCATGGCTACACCTTC; CDR3 protein: CASSPIQTGYHGYTF
J gene: TRBJ2-7; V gene: TRBV14; D gene: .; clone size: .; CDR3 DNA: TGTGCCAGCAGCTTGCGGGGCCCTGTCGAGCAGTACTTC; CDR3 protein: CASSLRGPVEQYF
J gene: TRBJ1-5; V gene: TRBV19; D gene: .; clone size: .; CDR3 DNA: TGTGCCAGTACCTCACAGGGCGGACCCCAGCATTTT; CDR3 protein: CASTSQGGPQHF
J gene: TRBJ1-2; V gene: TRBV30; D gene: TRBD1; clone size: .; CDR3 DNA: TGTGCCTGGAGGACAGGGGTAGGGTTCTATGGCTACACCTTC; CDR3 protein: CAWRTGVGFYGYTF
J gene: TRBJ1-5; V gene: TRBV6-5; D gene: TRBD1; clone size: .; CDR3 DNA: TGTGCCAGTCGGGACAGGGAGAAGCCCCAGCATTTT; CDR3 protein: CASRDREKPQHF
J gene: TRBJ2-1; V gene: TRBV24-1; D gene: TRBD2; clone size: .; CDR3 DNA: TGTGCCACCAGTGATTTAGGGAGCGGGGCAAACAATGAGCAGTTCTTC; CDR3 protein: CATSDLGSGANNEQFF
J gene: TRBJ2-3; V gene: TRBV29-1; D gene: TRBD2; clone size: .; CDR3 DNA: TGCAGCGTTGAAGATTTTACTAGCGGGAGGGGCACAGATACGCAGTATTTT; CDR3 protein: CSVEDFTSGRGTDTQYF
J gene: TRBJ2-3; V gene: TRBV3-1/TRBV3-2; D gene: TRBD1; clone size: .; CDR3 DNA: TGTGCCAGCAGCCATAGACAGGGGGGGATACCAGATACGCAGTATTTT; CDR3 protein: CASSHRQGGIPDTQYF
J gene: TRBJ2-7; V gene: TRBV6-5; D gene: .; clone size: few; CDR3 DNA: TGTGCCACCCGGGCGGGACGGACCTACGAGCAGTACTTC; CDR3 protein: CATRAGRTYEQYF
J gene: TRBJ2-7; V gene: TRBV7-8; D gene: TRBD2; clone size: .; CDR3 DNA: TGTGCCAGCAGCTTAGGAAGGACTAGACTCTACGAGCAGTACTTC; CDR3 protein: CASSLGRTRLYEQYF
J gene: TRBJ2-3; V gene: TRBV12-3/TRBV12-4; D gene: TRBD2; clone size: once; CDR3 DNA: TGTGCCAGCAGTTTTGGGGAGGGAGATACGCAGTATTTT; CDR3 protein: CASSFGEGDTQYF
J gene: TRBJ1-5; V gene: TRBV28; D gene: TRBD1; clone size: .; CDR3 DNA: TGTGCCAGCAGTCCGCAGTTGGGACAGGGGGGGGATTATAGCAATCAGCCCCAGCATTTT; CDR3 protein: CASSPQLGQGGDYSNQPQHF
J gene: TRBJ2-5; V gene: TRBV5-6; D gene: .; clone size: .; CDR3 DNA: TGTGCCAGCAGCCTCGTGGGAGTGGACGGTTGGGAGACCCAGTACTTC; CDR3 protein: CASSLVGVDGWETQYF
J gene: TRBJ1-3; V gene: TRBV28; D gene: .; clone size: few; CDR3 DNA: TGTGCCAGCAGTCCAAATTTCTTAGGGGACTCTGGAAACACCATATATTTT; CDR3 protein: CASSPNFLGDSGNTIYF
J gene: TRBJ2-2; V gene: TRBV5-1; D gene: .; clone size: once; CDR3 DNA: TGCGCCAGCAGCCAAACAGTCACCGGGGAGCTGTTTTTT; CDR3 protein: CASSQTVTGELFF
J gene: TRBJ2-1; V gene: TRBV24-1; D gene: TRBD2; clone size: .; CDR3 DNA: TGTGCCACCAGTGATTTGTCGACTAGCGGGAGGGTCAATGAGCAGTTCTTC; CDR3 protein: CATSDLSTSGRVNEQFF
J gene: TRBJ2-7; V gene: TRBV29-1; D gene: TRBD2; clone size: .; CDR3 DNA: TGCAGCGTTGTAATATCCGGGAGGGTAAGAGAGCAGTACTTC; CDR3 protein: CSVVISGRVREQYF
J gene: TRBJ1-2; V gene: TRBV7-2; D gene: .; clone size: once; CDR3 DNA: TGTGCCAGCAGCCAACTTTGGCAGGGTGTTGGCTACACCTTC; CDR3 protein: CASSQLWQGVGYTF
J gene: TRBJ1-1; V gene: TRBV13; D gene: TRBD1; clone size: .; CDR3 DNA: TGTGCCAGCAGCGGCCGACAGGGCCTGAACACTGAAGCTTTCTTT; CDR3 protein: CASSGRQGLNTEAFF
J gene: TRBJ2-3; V gene: TRBV11-3; D gene: TRBD1; clone size: .; CDR3 DNA: TGTGCCAGCAGCCCTGGGACAGGGGCAGATACGCAGTATTTT; CDR3 protein: CASSPGTGADTQYF
J gene: TRBJ2-5; V gene: TRBV5-1; D gene: TRBD1; clone size: .; CDR3 DNA: TGCGCCAGCAGTCTGGGACAGGGTAACGGGGAGACCCAGTACTTC; CDR3 protein: CASSLGQGNGETQYF
J gene: TRBJ1-4; V gene: TRBV7-9; D gene: .; clone size: .; CDR3 DNA: TGTGCCAGCAGCTTAGAGTTTCAGGGGGAAAAACTGTTTTTT; CDR3 protein: CASSLEFQGEKLFF
J gene: TRBJ2-1; V gene: TRBV13; D gene: TRBD2; clone size: .; CDR3 DNA: TGTGCCAGCAGCTTAGGTCTAGCGGGAGACGATGAGCAGTTCTTC; CDR3 protein: CASSLGLAGDDEQFF
J gene: TRBJ2-3; V gene: TRBV25-1; D gene: .; clone size: .; CDR3 DNA: TGTGCCAGCAGTGAATCCCTACAGACAGCAAGTACGCAGTATTTT; CDR3 protein: CASSESLQTASTQYF
J gene: TRBJ1-5; V gene: TRBV5-6; D gene: .; clone size: .; CDR3 DNA: TGTGCCAGCCGAAAGCGGGGTACCCATCAGCCCCAGCATTTT; CDR3 protein: CASRKRGTHQPQHF
J gene: TRBJ1-2; V gene: TRBV27; D gene: TRBD1; clone size: .; CDR3 DNA: TGTGCCAGCAGTCCTACAGGGGGCTTTGGCTACACCTTC; CDR3 protein: CASSPTGGFGYTF
J gene: TRBJ1-5; V gene: TRBV7-2; D gene: .; clone size: .; CDR3 DNA: TGTGCCAGCAGCAGCCGGGCCTTGGAGGGAAATCAGCCCCAGCATTTT; CDR3 protein: CASSSRALEGNQPQHF
J gene: TRBJ1-1; V gene: TRBV20-1; D gene: .; clone size: .; CDR3 DNA: TGCAGTGCTCCGGACACGGCGGAAGCTTTCTTT; CDR3 protein: CSAPDTAEAFF
J gene: TRBJ2-1; V gene: TRBV27; D gene: TRBD2; clone size: .; CDR3 DNA: TGTGCCAGCAGTTCCCAACCGGGACTAGCGGGAGCAGGTGAGCAGTTCTTC; CDR3 protein: CASSSQPGLAGAGEQFF
J gene: TRBJ2-2; V gene: TRBV4-1; D gene: TRBD2; clone size: once; CDR3 DNA: TGCGCCAGCAGCCAAGCGGGGTACGGGAGGACGAACACCGGGGAGCTGTTTTTT; CDR3 protein: CASSQAGYGRTNTGELFF
J gene: TRBJ2-1; V gene: TRBV7-3; D gene: TRBD2; clone size: .; CDR3 DNA: TGTGCCAGCAGCTTGGAATTCCCAGCCGGGACTAGCGGTATCAATGAGCAGTTCTTC; CDR3 protein: CASSLEFPAGTSGINEQFF
J gene: TRBJ2-5; V gene: TRBV9; D gene: TRBD1; clone size: once; CDR3 DNA: TGTGCCAGCAGCGTATCAGGGGACAGGGGAGGAGAGACCCAGTACTTC; CDR3 protein: CASSVSGDRGGETQYF
J gene: TRBJ1-3; V gene: TRBV21-1; D gene: .; clone size: .; CDR3 DNA: TGTGCCAGCAGTCCGGGACAGAGGAAAGAAGCGGCTGGAAACACCATATATTTT; CDR3 protein: CASSPGQRKEAAGNTIYF
J gene: TRBJ2-1; V gene: TRBV19; D gene: .; clone size: .; CDR3 DNA: TGTGCCAGTAGTGTCGGACAGTACTCTGAGCAGTTCTTC; CDR3 protein: CASSVGQYSEQFF
J gene: TRBJ1-1; V gene: TRBV27; D gene: .; clone size: .; CDR3 DNA: TGTGCCAGCAGTCGGAGGGGTGGCACTGAAGCTTTCTTT; CDR3 protein: CASSRRGGTEAFF
J gene: TRBJ2-3; V gene: TRBV9; D gene: .; clone size: .; CDR3 DNA: TGTGCCAGCAGCGCATCACTCCCGCGGGCGTTCACAGATACGCAGTATTTT; CDR3 protein: CASSASLPRAFTDTQYF
J gene: TRBJ1-1; V gene: TRBV5-5; D gene: TRBD1; clone size: .; CDR3 DNA: TGTGCCAGCAGCTTGGAGACAGGGATCCGGAGCACTGAAGCTTTCTTT; CDR3 protein: CASSLETGIRSTEAFF
J gene: TRBJ2-3; V gene: TRBV2; D gene: .; clone size: .; CDR3 DNA: TGTGCCAGCAGTGGGGACTTCACAGATACGCAGTATTTT; CDR3 protein: CASSGDFTDTQYF
J gene: TRBJ1-2; V gene: TRBV7-6; D gene: .; clone size: .; CDR3 DNA: TGTGCCAGCAGCTTATCAGGCAGGAACAGCAACTATGGCTACACCTTC; CDR3 protein: CASSLSGRNSNYGYTF
J gene: TRBJ2-1; V gene: TRBV3-1/TRBV3-2; D gene: TRBD2; clone size: .; CDR3 DNA: TGTGCCAGCAGCCAAGATCTGCGGGAGGGCGAGAGTGAGCAGTTCTTC; CDR3 protein: CASSQDLREGESEQFF
J gene: TRBJ1-6; V gene: TRBV15; D gene: .; clone size: once; CDR3 DNA: TGTGCCACCACTTTGGGGCCGAGCTCCTATAATTCACCCCTCCACTTT; CDR3 protein: CATTLGPSSYNSPLHF
J gene: TRBJ1-5; V gene: TRBV19; D gene: TRBD1; clone size: .; CDR3 DNA: TGTGCCAGTATCGAAACCACGGGACAGTTAAATCAGCCCCAGCATTTT; CDR3 protein: CASIETTGQLNQPQHF
J gene: TRBJ1-2; V gene: TRBV20-1; D gene: .; clone size: .; CDR3 DNA: TGCAGTGCGAATCCTAGCAGCGGCTACACCTTC; CDR3 protein: CSANPSSGYTF
J gene: TRBJ2-2; V gene: TRBV27; D gene: .; clone size: .; CDR3 DNA: TGTGCCAGCAGAGGGGGGGGTAGTTCCGGGGAGCTGTTTTTT; CDR3 protein: CASRGGGSSGELFF
J gene: TRBJ2-5; V gene: TRBV24-1; D gene: TRBD1; clone size: .; CDR3 DNA: TGTGCCACCAGTGATTACGGGACAGGCGACCAAGAGACCCAGTACTTC; CDR3 protein: CATSDYGTGDQETQYF
J gene: TRBJ2-3; V gene: TRBV5-1; D gene: TRBD2; clone size: .; CDR3 DNA: TGCGCCAGCAGCCCGGGACTAGCGGGAGGGCCGGTGTCCCCAGATACGCAGTATTTT; CDR3 protein: CASSPGLAGGPVSPDTQYF
J gene: TRBJ2-7; V gene: TRBV5-1; D gene: TRBD2; clone size: .; CDR3 DNA: TGCGCCAGCAGCTCAAGGGACTACTCCTACGAGCAGTACTTC; CDR3 protein: CASSSRDYSYEQYF
J gene: TRBJ2-1; V gene: TRBV29-1; D gene: .; clone size: once; CDR3 DNA: TGCAGCGTTGAACTTTGGGAGGCATCCTACAATGAGCAGTTCTTC; CDR3 protein: CSVELWEASYNEQFF
J gene: TRBJ2-2; V gene: TRBV9; D gene: .; clone size: .; CDR3 DNA: TGTGCCAGCAGCAGTACTGTCACCGGGGAGCTGTTTTTT; CDR3 protein: CASSSTVTGELFF
J gene: TRBJ1-1; V gene: TRBV19; D gene: .; clone size: .; CDR3 DNA: TGTGCCAGTACGCACCGGGACATCACCGGGACAAACACTGAAGCTTTCTTT; CDR3 protein: CASTHRDITGTNTEAFF
J gene: TRBJ2-5; V gene: TRBV7-8; D gene: TRBD1; clone size: .; CDR3 DNA: TGTGCCAGCAGCCAAACAGGGGCACAAGAGACCCAGTACTTC; CDR3 protein: CASSQTGAQETQYF